Below are 20 T cell receptor beta chains sequenced from a single sample in a study of T cell responses to AZD1222 COVID-19 vaccine. Method: immunoSEQ multiplex PCR; TCRdb's copy keeps in-frame clones and lacks some. Of about 180,000 clones in the sample, 80% to 90% were seen once. Source: peripheral blood, taken on day 0 of AZD1222 vaccination. The receptors stem from an adult in good health.

V and J are TRBV5-6 and TRBJ2-5, with 7 bases identical to TRBD1. The CDR3 runs to 14 residues. Germline V gives CDR1 SGHDT, CDR2 YYEEEE. V trimming: 0 bases; J trimming: 2 bases; junction bases outside the gene matches: 1. Here the CDR3 DNA reads TGTGCCAGCAGCTTGGCCAGGGGGCAAGAGACCCAGTACTTC. Translating gives CASSLARGQETQYF.

This clone was seen a single time. Here the CDR3 DNA reads TGTGCCAGCAGCGTAGGGTGGGACACCAACACAGATACGCAGTATTTT. It translates to CASSVGWDTNTDTQYF. The chain joins TRBV9 to TRBJ2-3; D possibly corresponds to TRBD1 (6 bases). The CDR3 loop spans 16 amino acids. From germline, CDR1 is SGDLS and CDR2 YYNGEE. Trimming pared 0 bases from V and 2 bases from J, leaving 13 bases between.

This chain uses TRBV11-1 with TRBJ2-4, with D perhaps matching TRBD2 (5 bases). Trimming pared 5 bases from V and 0 bases from J, leaving 11 bases between. This CDR3 has 15 residues. In germline, CDR1 is SGHAT, CDR2 FQDESV (reference sequence). Here the CDR3 reads CASSPIGVAKNIQYF. In nucleotides, the CDR3 is TGTGCCAGCAGCCCCATCGGGGTAGCCAAAAACATTCAGTACTTC.

Details on this clone: This sample includes further DNA sequences coding for the same CDR3. The chain combines TRBV13 with TRBJ2-7; D remains unclear. This CDR3 is built from 13 residues. Trimming took off 0 bases at V and 3 bases at J, with 6 bases between the two ends. Germline lookup yields CDR1 PRHDT and CDR2 FYEKMQ (reference sequence). In DNA form, the CDR3 reads TGTGCCAGCAGCTTAGGCCAGGTCTACGAGCAGTACTTC. Translating gives CASSLGQVYEQYF.

The rearrangement uses TRBV6-5 and TRBJ1-1, with a weak D call TRBD1 (6 bases). Germline loops: CDR1 MNHEY, CDR2 SVGAGI. This CDR3 contains 15 residues. Trimming left V 5 bases short and J 3 bases short, with 16 bases between. The CDR3 reads CASSRQVKSDTEAFF. For the CDR3, the DNA is TGTGCCAGCAGTCGACAGGTAAAGAGTGACACTGAAGCTTTCTTT.

On this clone itself: The same CDR3 also results from other DNA sequences found in this sample. The J gene is TRBJ2-2, the V gene TRBV6-4; D may be TRBD1 (5 bases). Germline CDR1 and CDR2: MRHNA and SNTAGT. V was shortened by 4 bases and J by 2 bases, with 5 bases between the two germline ends. The CDR3 is 13 amino acids. The CDR3: CASSGTNTGELFF. CDR3 DNA sequence: TGTGCCAGCAGTGGGACAAACACCGGGGAGCTGTTTTTT.

V is TRBV13 and J is TRBJ2-2; D call uncertain. Looked up from germline, CDR1 is PRHDT and CDR2 is FYEKMQ (reference sequence). Trimming pared 4 bases from V and 0 bases from J, leaving 3 bases between. The CDR3 covers 13 residues. This CDR3 is CASSYTNTGELFF. CDR3 coding DNA: TGTGCCAGCAGCTATACGAACACCGGGGAGCTGTTTTTT.

This chain uses TRBV27 with TRBJ1-5; the D is unclear. The CDR3 is 16 amino acids. Between the trimmed V and J ends, which lost 4 bases and 3 bases, there was a span of 16 bases. Per the germline V gene, CDR1 is MNHEY and CDR2 is SMNVEV (reference sequence). The CDR3 loop reads CASSSLRVGINQPQHF. CDR3 nucleotides: TGTGCCAGCAGTTCCCTAAGGGTGGGGATCAATCAGCCCCAGCATTTT.

The rearrangement links TRBV7-3 to TRBJ2-1; D unclear. The CDR3 length is 15 residues. Trimming shortened V by 4 bases and J by 4 bases, and 14 bases separated the two germline ends. CDR1 is SGHTA and CDR2 is FQGTGA in the germline V gene. CDR3 nucleotide sequence: TGTGCCAGCAGCTCCCGATATATGGGGTACAATGAGCAGTTCTTC. It specifies CASSSRYMGYNEQFF. Looking up the rest from reference TRBV7-3 and TRBJ2-1 gives the full variable domain: GAGVSQTPSNKVTEKGKYVELRCDPISGHTALYWYRQSLGQGPEFLIYFQGTGAADDSGLPNDRFFAVRPEGSVSTLKIQRTERGDSAVYLCASSSRYMGYNEQFFGPGTRLTVL.

The CDR3 coding sequence is TGTGCTAGTGGTTTGGCCGTGACTAGCGGGGGGGCCCGGTTTCAAGAGACCCAGTACTTC. Translating gives CASGLAVTSGGARFQETQYF. The rearrangement joins TRBV12-5 to TRBJ2-5, with 14 bases identical to TRBD2. The CDR3 covers 20 residues. CDR1 and CDR2 (germline): LGHNT, FRNRAP. V trimming: 1 base; J trimming: 2 bases; junction bases outside the gene matches: 12. Full variable domain (missing parts from reference TRBV12-5 and TRBJ2-5): DARVTQTPRHKVTEMGQEVTMRCQPILGHNTVFWYRQTMMQGLELLAYFRNRAPLDDSGMPKDRFSAEMPDATLATLKIQPSEPRDSAVYFCASGLAVTSGGARFQETQYFGPGTRLLVL.

The chain joins TRBV27 to TRBJ1-4; D unresolved. The V gene's germline CDR1 is MNHEY and CDR2 SMNVEV (reference sequence). CDR3 size: 13 residues. With 3 bases removed from V and 8 bases from J, the gap between germline ends came to 10 bases. CDR3 sequence reads: CASSLTSVEKLFF. The CDR3 DNA reads as TGTGCCAGCAGTTTGACGAGTGTGGAAAAACTGTTTTTT.

A few counts support this clone. The V gene is TRBV18, the J gene TRBJ1-5, with a weak D call TRBD1 (5 bases). V shed 2 bases and J shed 4 bases, with 12 bases lying between them. The CDR3 is made up of 15 amino acids. Looked up from germline, CDR1 is KGHSH and CDR2 is LQKENI. CDR3: CASSPIGTKNQPQHF. The CDR3 nucleotides read TGTGCCAGCTCACCAATAGGGACTAAGAATCAGCCCCAGCATTTT.

The J gene is TRBJ2-7, the V gene TRBV7-6; D possibly uses TRBD1 or TRBD2 (7 bases each). Trimming pared 5 bases from V and 0 bases from J, leaving 17 bases between. There are 16 residues in the CDR3. From germline, CDR1 is SGHVS and CDR2 FNYEAQ. The CDR3 sequence: CASSSPTGEGSYEQYF. DNA for the CDR3: TGTGCCAGCAGCAGCCCTACAGGGGAGGGCTCCTACGAGCAGTACTTC.

V and J are TRBV5-4 and TRBJ2-1; D gene uncertain. V shed 0 bases and J shed 2 bases, with 12 bases lying between them. This CDR3 is built from 16 residues. From germline, CDR1 is SGHNT and CDR2 YYREEE (reference sequence). This CDR3 reads CASSLDRADTYNEQFF. The CDR3 DNA reads TGTGCCAGCAGCTTGGATCGGGCGGATACCTACAATGAGCAGTTCTTC.

V gene TRBV20-1 combines with J gene TRBJ1-5, with 8 bases matching TRBD1. Unmatched junction bases numbered 7, after V lost 3 bases and J lost 0 bases. CDR3 length equals 16 residues. CDR1 and CDR2 from the germline V gene are DFQATT and SNEGSKA (reference sequence). CDR3 DNA: TGCAGTGCTAGTGGAGTGACAGGGGATAGCAATCAGCCCCAGCATTTT. It specifies CSASGVTGDSNQPQHF.

The chain carries TRBV28 and TRBJ2-3; D is perhaps TRBD2 (7 bases). CDR3 length: 15 residues. Looked up from germline, CDR1 is MDHEN and CDR2 is SYDVKM. The V end lost 6 bases, the J end lost 1 base, and 14 bases lay between the germline ends. CDR3 residues: CASSQQGGGTDTQYF. In DNA form, the CDR3 reads TGTGCCAGCAGCCAACAAGGGGGGGGCACAGATACGCAGTATTTT. The variable domain in full, with the rest retrieved from reference TRBV28 and TRBJ2-3, is DVKVTQSSRYLVKRTGEKVFLECVQDMDHENMFWYRQDPGLGLRLIYFSYDVKMKEKGDIPEGYSVSREKKERFSLILESASTNQTSMYLCASSQQGGGTDTQYFGPGTRLTVL.

The chain carries TRBV10-2 and TRBJ1-5, with TRBD1 identical over 7 bases. This CDR3 has 14 residues. CDR1 WSHSY and CDR2 SAAADI come from the germline V gene. Trimming cost V 7 bases and J 4 bases; bases outside gene matches: 7. The CDR3 spells CASTRNRGNQPQHF. CDR3 bases: TGCGCCAGCACCCGAAACAGGGGTAATCAGCCCCAGCATTTT.

The chain has TRBV5-1 and TRBJ2-7; 8 nucleotides agree with TRBD1. This CDR3 has 14 amino acids. CDR1 SGHRS and CDR2 YFSETQ come from the germline V gene. V lost 4 bases to trimming and J lost 6 bases; unmatched junction nucleotides: 9. The CDR3 coding sequence is TGCGCCAGCAGCCCAGGGAGTACAGGGGGCGAGCAGTACTTC. This codes for CASSPGSTGGEQYF.

The chain carries TRBV3-1 (or the pseudogene TRBV3-2) and TRBJ2-2, with 7 bases lining up with TRBD2. With V trimmed by 8 bases and J by 3 bases, 12 bases remained unmatched. The CDR3 totals 16 residues. The V gene's germline CDR1 is LGHDT and CDR2 YNNKEL (reference sequence). CDR3 region: CASRPNVSGDTGELFF. The CDR3 nucleotides are TGTGCCAGCCGCCCAAATGTAAGCGGGGACACCGGGGAGCTGTTTTTT.

J is TRBJ1-2 and V is TRBV6-5; tentatively, D is TRBD1 (5 bases). Germline V lookup: CDR1 MNHEY, CDR2 SVGAGI. This CDR3 region has 13 residues. V lost 8 bases to trimming and J lost 12 bases, with 22 bases between them. CDR3 DNA: TGTGCCAGCGGCGTAGGGGTTTGGGAGGCTAACACCTTC. Translated, it gives CASGVGVWEANTF.